The entry below describes one TCR beta chain. The CDR3 totals 13 residues. V lost 1 base, J lost 7 bases, and 11 bases lay in between. Germline assignment: CDR1 LNHDA and CDR2 SQIVND (reference sequence). The data were obtained in a study of blood T cell repertoires in COVID-19. Study information: COVID-19 samples, acute and convalescent, were from the United States, Italy and Spain. PBMCs, B-cell-depleted T cells, or T cells provided the cDNA or gDNA that made up the material.

Source study methods: Amplifying reference gene primers gave estimates of nucleated cell counts. Measured with immunoSEQ multiplex PCR; TCRdb has only the in-frame clones, and not every one. The V and J calls and clone size are taken from that table; D and trimming were inferred from the DNA. The repertoire holds 200,000 to 250,000 clones, with more than 65% as singletons. The J gene is TRBJ2-7, the V gene TRBV19, with D tentatively TRBD2 (5 bases). The sequence was collected from a man between 45 and 60 years old with active or convalescent COVID-19. The sequencing input was peripheral blood. The CDR3 protein is CASSIVGPGEQYF. Written as DNA, the CDR3 is TGTGCCAGTAGTATAGTAGGCCCGGGGGAGCAGTACTTC.